This T cell receptor (beta chain) is from a study of neurological immune-mediated disorders (dated by TCRdb to the late 2010s). Concerning the study at large: Peripheral blood TCR-beta repertoires from patients with HTLV-I-associated myelopathy (HAM/TSP), patients with multiple sclerosis, and healthy controls were compared in the study using UMI-based sequencing. Alongside PBMC samples, the set of more than 80 TCR-beta libraries contained longitudinal samples, technical triplicates, and paired CD4+ and CD8+ T-cell subsets that had been sorted. The cohort comprised around 70 subjects: 14 HAM/TSP patients, some 34 multiple sclerosis patients and approximately 20 healthy controls. Longitudinal HAM/TSP and healthy donors had 3 time-points each (about 3-45 month intervals). What the study reported, not specific to this receptor: Across subjects, expanded clones never shared an identical CDR3 amino acid sequence, which suggests that the TCR-beta repertoires in every group were private. TCR clonal expansion was highest in HAM/TSP patients and lowest in MS patients, with MS patients falling below even healthy controls.

Ten or more counts support this clonotype. Its cognate antigen has yet to be identified. Within one base of it there is no much larger clone, and no base qualities were kept. To synthesize cDNA, template-switch 5'RACE was performed with a primer carrying a 10-nucleotide random unique molecular identifier so that each TCR transcript was tagged. Each sequencing run produced over 190 million TCR-beta sequences covering 15-18 subjects. The RNeasy kit was used to extract total RNA. The KAPA Real-time Library Amplification kit was used to amplify TCR-beta VDJ regions with primers for the TCR constant region and the 5'RACE anchor. Sample indexes and Illumina adaptors were added in a first PCR, after which library yield was increased in a second PCR. After Ampure bead purification, the TCR product of roughly 650 bp was size-selected on a 2% E-gel SizeSelection system. Before pooling, library quality was checked on a Bioanalyzer, concentration was measured with Qubit, and libraries were quantified with the Kapa Library Quantification kit. Paired-end 2 x 150 bp sequencing of the libraries was performed on an Illumina HiSeq 2500. To increase sequence diversity, roughly 24-32% phiX was spiked into each library pool. From the authors' description of their analysis: Quality-filtered reads were processed with the UMI-based MiGEC pipeline, which removed over 75% of raw TCR sequences during error correction. IMGT germline references were used for alignment of VDJ genes, and clonotypes were defined by a unique CDR3 amino acid sequence together with V-J genes. VDJtools evaluated clonal expansion, Shannon diversity and CDR3 relatedness (CalcPairwiseDistances, ClusterSamples); CLCbio workbench built phylogenetic trees. Using coefficient-of-variation modelling across technical triplicates, the study counted a clone as expanded if it had at least 8 unique UMIs. TCRdb applied fastp at Q25 and MiXCR to the public reads, then kept only in-frame beta chains. Entries that share a CDR3 protein sequence are merged under the most common genes and DNA. It is TCRdb's table, rather than the study itself, that gives the V and J calls and clone size. The sample table holds over 70,000 distinct CDR3 sequences, of which roughly a tenth were seen once. The top ten constitute 8.5% to 10% of the sample.

This specimen's time point label, per the study, means: longitudinal time-point 1 (baseline). The healthy controls were volunteers from blood banks in Maryland, USA. For the unsorted PBMC libraries, 2 million PBMCs were stored in RNAlater at -80 degrees C until RNA extraction and were used to generate the libraries. Peripheral blood was subjected to Ficoll-Hypaque density gradient centrifugation to isolate PBMCs, which were then cryopreserved in liquid nitrogen. Input material: PBMCs. The receptor was isolated from a man under 40 in good health.

The DNA sequence is given as TGTGCCAGCAAACCGGACTTAACCCTTCAATCTGGGGCCAACGTCCTGACTTTC. This gives the protein CASKPDLTLQSGANVLTF. The chain employs TRBV6-5 and TRBJ2-6, and TRBD2 may be the D gene, going by 5 matching bases. As encoded in the germline V gene, CDR1 is MNHEY while CDR2 is SVGAGI. Trimming at the junction amounts to 7 bases on V and 1 base on J, and the germline ends lie 20 bases apart. The CDR3 holds 18 amino acids from the cysteine to the phenylalanine. The entry retains the CDR3 DNA only, 54 bases that are in frame from base 1.